This record covers a single T cell receptor (beta chain). This entry comes from a study of type 1 regulatory T cells. Germline CDR1 is DFQATT and CDR2 is SNEGSKA (reference sequence). V was pared by 3 bases and J by 6 bases, with 17 bases between. The CDR3 extends over 14 amino acids. TCRdb used MiXCR to reprocess the reads, holding one entry per CDR3 protein. The table records approximately 100,000 distinct CDR3 sequences, around 30% of them present only once. This chain connects TRBV20-1 to TRBJ1-2; possible D gene TRBD1, 5 bases. The sequence was obtained from a human donor in good health. The sequenced sample consisted of CD4+ T cells, either the whole sample or a sorted fraction (not recorded which). The CDR3 here is CSASPRGEVDGYTF. The CDR3 nucleotides read TGCAGTGCTAGCCCACGGGGGGAAGTCGATGGCTACACCTTC.